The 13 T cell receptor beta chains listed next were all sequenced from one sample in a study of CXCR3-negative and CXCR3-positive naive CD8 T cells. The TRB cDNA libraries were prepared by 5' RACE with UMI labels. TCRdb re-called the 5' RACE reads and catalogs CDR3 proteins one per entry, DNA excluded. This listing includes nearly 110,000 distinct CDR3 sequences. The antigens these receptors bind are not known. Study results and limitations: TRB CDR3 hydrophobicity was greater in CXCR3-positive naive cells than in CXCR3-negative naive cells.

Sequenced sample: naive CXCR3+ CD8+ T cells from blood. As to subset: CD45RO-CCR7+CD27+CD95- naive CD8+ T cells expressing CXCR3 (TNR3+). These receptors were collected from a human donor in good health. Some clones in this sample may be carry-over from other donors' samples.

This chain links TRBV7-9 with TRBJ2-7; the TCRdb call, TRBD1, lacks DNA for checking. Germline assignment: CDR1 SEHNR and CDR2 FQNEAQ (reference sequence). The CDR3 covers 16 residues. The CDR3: CASSSLVGGSSYEQYF.

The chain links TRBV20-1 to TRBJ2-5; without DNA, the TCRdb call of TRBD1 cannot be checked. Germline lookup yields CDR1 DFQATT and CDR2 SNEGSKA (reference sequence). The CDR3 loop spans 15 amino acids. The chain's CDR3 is CSARDPGREEETQYF.

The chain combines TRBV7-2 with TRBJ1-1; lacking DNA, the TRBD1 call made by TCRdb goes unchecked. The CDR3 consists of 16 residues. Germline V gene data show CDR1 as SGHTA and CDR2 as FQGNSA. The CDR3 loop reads CASSLPRQGLNTEAFF.

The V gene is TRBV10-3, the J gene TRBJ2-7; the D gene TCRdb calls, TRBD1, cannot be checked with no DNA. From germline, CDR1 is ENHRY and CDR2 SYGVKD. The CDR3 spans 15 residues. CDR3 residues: CAISELDRGTPEQYF.

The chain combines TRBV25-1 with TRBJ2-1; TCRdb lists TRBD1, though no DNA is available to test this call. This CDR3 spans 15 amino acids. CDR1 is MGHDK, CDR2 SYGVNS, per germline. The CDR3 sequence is CASSAGTGSYNEQFF.

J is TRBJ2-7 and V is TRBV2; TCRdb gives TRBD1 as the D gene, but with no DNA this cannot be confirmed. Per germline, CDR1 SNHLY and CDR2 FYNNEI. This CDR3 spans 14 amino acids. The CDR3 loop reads CASRGTGTTYEQYF. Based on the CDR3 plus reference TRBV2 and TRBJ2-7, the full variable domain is EPEVTQTPSHQVTQMGQEVILRCVPISNHLYFYWYRQILGQKVEFLVSFYNNEISEKSEIFDDQFSVERPDGSNFTLKIRSTKLEDSAMYFCASRGTGTTYEQYFGPGTRLTVT.

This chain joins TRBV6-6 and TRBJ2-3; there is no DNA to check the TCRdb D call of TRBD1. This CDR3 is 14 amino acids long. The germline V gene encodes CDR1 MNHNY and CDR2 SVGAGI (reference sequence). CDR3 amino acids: CASSPQGSTDTQYF.

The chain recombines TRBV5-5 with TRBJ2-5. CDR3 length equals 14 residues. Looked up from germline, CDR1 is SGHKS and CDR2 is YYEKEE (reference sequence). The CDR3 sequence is CASSLLANQETQYF.

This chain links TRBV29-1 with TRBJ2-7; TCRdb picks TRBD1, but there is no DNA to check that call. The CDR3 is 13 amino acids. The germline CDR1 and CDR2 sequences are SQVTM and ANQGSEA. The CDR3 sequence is CSVEDRGSYEQYF.

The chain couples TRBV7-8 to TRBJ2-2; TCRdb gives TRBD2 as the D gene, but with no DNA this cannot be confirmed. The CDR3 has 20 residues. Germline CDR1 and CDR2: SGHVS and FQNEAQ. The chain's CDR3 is CASSPVAGTLISANTGELFF.

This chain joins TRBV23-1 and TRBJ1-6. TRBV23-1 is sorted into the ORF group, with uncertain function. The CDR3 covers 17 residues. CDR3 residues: CASSRSDLSSYNSPLHF.

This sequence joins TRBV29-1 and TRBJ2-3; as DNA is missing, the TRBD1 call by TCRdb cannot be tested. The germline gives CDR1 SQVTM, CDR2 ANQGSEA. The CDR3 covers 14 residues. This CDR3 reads CSVESPGQVDTQYF.

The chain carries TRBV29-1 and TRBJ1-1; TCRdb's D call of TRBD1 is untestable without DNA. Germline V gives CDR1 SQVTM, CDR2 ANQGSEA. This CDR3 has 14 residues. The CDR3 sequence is CSVELGAVETEAFF. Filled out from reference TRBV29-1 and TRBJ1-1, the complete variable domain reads SAVISQKPSRDICQRGTSLTIQCQVDSQVTMMFWYRQQPGQSLTLIATANQGSEATYESGFVIDKFPISRPNLTFSTLTVSNMSPEDSSIYLCSVELGAVETEAFFGQGTRLTVV.